This TCR beta chain comes out of a study of memory CD4+ T cells and cytomegalovirus serostatus. Looked up from germline, CDR1 is SGHAT and CDR2 is FQNNGV. This CDR3 has 13 residues. Deletions cut 4 bases from V and 5 bases from J, with 11 bases between. Assay used: immunoSEQ multiplex PCR; TCRdb lists only in-frame clones, some missing. Among about 64,000 clones listed, 60% to 80% were seen once. Single viable CD3+CD4+CD8-CD45RO+ cells were sorted as the memory CD4+ T cells. This TCR derives from an adult in good health and CMV-seronegative. Sequencing was carried out using memory CD4+ T cells from blood. The chain recombines TRBV11-2 with TRBJ2-5; D remains unclear. The CDR3 coding sequence is TGTGCCAGCAGCTCGAGTTACCGGGAGACCCAGTACTTC. Translating it yields CASSSSYRETQYF.